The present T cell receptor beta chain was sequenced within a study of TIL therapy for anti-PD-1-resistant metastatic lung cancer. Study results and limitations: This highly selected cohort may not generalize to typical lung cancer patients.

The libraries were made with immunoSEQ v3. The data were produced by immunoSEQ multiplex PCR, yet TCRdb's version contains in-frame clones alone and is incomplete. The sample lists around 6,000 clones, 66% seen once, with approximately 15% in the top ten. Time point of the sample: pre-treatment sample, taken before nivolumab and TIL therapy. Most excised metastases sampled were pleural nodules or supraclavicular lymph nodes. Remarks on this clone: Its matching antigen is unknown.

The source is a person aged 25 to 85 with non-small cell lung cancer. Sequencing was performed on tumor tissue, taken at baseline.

The CDR3 loop reads CASSLSWRNTGELFF. CDR3 DNA sequence: TGCGCCAGCAGCTTGTCTTGGCGGAACACCGGGGAGCTGTTTTTT. The V and J genes are TRBV5-1 and TRBJ2-2, with D uncertain. The CDR3 has 15 residues. The V and J ends lost 1 base and 1 base respectively, with 8 bases between them. Germline-derived CDR1 and CDR2 are SGHRS and YFSETQ.